This passage covers 30 T cell receptor beta chains from one sample sequenced in a study of technical replicates of blood from several donors. Clones were sequenced by immunoSEQ multiplex PCR, and TCRdb holds only the in-frame ones, with some missing. The sample lists about 82,000 clones, 85% to 95% occurring once. What was sequenced was T cells isolated from PBMCs. The receptors shown here come from a human donor in good health.

The V call is TRBV4-2, the J call TRBJ2-2; 7 bases fit TRBD1. This CDR3 contains 16 residues. The germline V gene encodes CDR1 LGHNA and CDR2 YNFKEQ. Unmatched junction bases numbered 9, after V lost 4 bases and J lost 4 bases. The DNA for the CDR3 is TGTGCCAGCAGCCCTTGGCAGGGGGTGAGCACCGGGGAGCTGTTTTTT. Its translation: CASSPWQGVSTGELFF.

This sequence joins TRBV9 and TRBJ1-5; TRBD1 aligns across 8 bases. The V and J ends lost 5 bases and 5 bases, in that order; junction bases with no gene match: 6. Germline assignment: CDR1 SGDLS and CDR2 YYNGEE. The CDR3 loop spans 14 amino acids. The CDR3 region is CASSLTGDHQPQHF. CDR3 nucleotides: TGTGCCAGCAGTCTGACAGGGGACCATCAGCCCCAGCATTTT.

This chain joins TRBV15 and TRBJ1-2, with a tentative D call TRBD1 (6 bases). V lost 5 bases to trimming and J lost 5 bases, with 18 bases between them. Per germline, CDR1 LNHNV and CDR2 YYDKDF (reference sequence). This CDR3 comprises 15 residues. CDR3 in amino acids: CATSGLTLRGYGYTF. DNA for the CDR3: TGTGCCACCAGCGGCCTAACACTCAGGGGTTATGGCTACACCTTC. Filled out from reference TRBV15 and TRBJ1-2, the complete variable domain reads DAMVIQNPRYQVTQFGKPVTLSCSQTLNHNVMYWYQQKSSQAPKLLFHYYDKDFNNEADTPDNFQSRRPNTSFCFLDIRSPGLGDTAMYLCATSGLTLRGYGYTFGSGTRLTVV.

This clone occurred a few times. The chain is built from TRBV5-4 and TRBJ2-1, with D hard to call. Germline CDR1 SGHNT, CDR2 YYREEE (reference sequence). V shed 7 bases and J shed 8 bases, with 10 bases lying between them. The CDR3 has 11 amino acids. This CDR3 reads CASVSTHEQFF. CDR3 sequence (DNA): TGTGCCAGCGTTAGCACGCATGAGCAGTTCTTC. Using reference TRBV5-4 and TRBJ2-1 for the parts outside the CDR3, the full variable domain is ETGVTQSPTHLIKTRGQQVTLRCSSQSGHNTVSWYQQALGQGPQFIFQYYREEENGRGNFPPRFSGLQFPNYSSELNVNALELDDSALYLCASVSTHEQFFGPGTRLTVL.

The chain recombines TRBV5-4 with TRBJ2-1; 11 positions agree with TRBD2. In germline, CDR1 is SGHNT, CDR2 YYREEE (reference sequence). The trim removed 6 bases at V and 5 bases at J, leaving 7 bases unmatched. The CDR3 is made up of 15 amino acids. CDR3 sequence reads: CASNRGLAEHNEQFF. CDR3 nucleotides: TGTGCCAGCAATCGGGGACTAGCGGAGCACAATGAGCAGTTCTTC.

The chain combines TRBV4-3 with TRBJ1-1; D is undetermined. From germline, CDR1 is LGHNA and CDR2 YSLEER. The CDR3 is made up of 17 amino acids. Trimming took 2 bases from V and 0 from J, leaving 16 bases between them. Written as DNA, the CDR3 is TGCGCCAGCAGCCAAATCAGTATCGCCGGGGTGAACACTGAAGCTTTCTTT. It specifies CASSQISIAGVNTEAFF.

This clone was observed a few times. One junction end does not reproduce the germline sequence, and a read error may be involved. The V gene is TRBV18, the J gene TRBJ1-1, with D hard to call. The germline V gene has CDR1 KGHSH and CDR2 LQKENI. The CDR3 loop spans 13 amino acids. The CDR3 DNA reads as TGTGCCAGCTCCCCACCACAGAACACTGAAGCTTTCTTT. It is translated as CASSPPQNTEAFF.

The V gene is TRBV6-1, the J gene TRBJ2-7; 7 bases match TRBD1. V shed 7 bases, J shed 2 bases, and the junction held 5 bases outside the gene matches. The length of the CDR3 is 13 residues. Germline values: CDR1 MNHNS, CDR2 SASEGT. The DNA of the CDR3 is TGTGCCAGCACACAGGGGCCTCCCTACGAGCAGTACTTC. Its translation: CASTQGPPYEQYF.

V and J are TRBV10-2 and TRBJ1-1, with D unresolved. Germline V gene sequence: CDR1 WSHSY, CDR2 SAAADI. This CDR3 is built from 12 residues. V dropped 6 bases and J dropped 3 bases, with 8 bases sitting between them. In DNA, the CDR3 is TGCGCCAGCAGCCCGGGAGACACTGAAGCTTTCTTT. It yields the protein CASSPGDTEAFF.

The rearrangement uses TRBV6-5 and TRBJ2-7; D is possibly TRBD2 (6 bases). V was pared by 2 bases and J by 4 bases, with 9 bases between. Germline-derived CDR1 and CDR2 are MNHEY and SVGAGI. The CDR3 is 13 residues long. CDR3 residues: CASSYRELYEQYF. CDR3 in DNA: TGTGCCAGCAGTTACCGGGAGTTGTACGAGCAGTACTTC.

This sequence joins TRBV9 and TRBJ2-2; D may be TRBD2 (7 bases). The V gene lost 2 bases and the J gene lost 6 bases, with 14 bases spanning the gap. Germline V lookup: CDR1 SGDLS, CDR2 YYNGEE. The CDR3 consists of 15 residues. As DNA, the CDR3 is TGTGCCAGCAGCGTGGGGGCGGGAGTATCCGGGGAGCTGTTTTTT. The encoded protein is CASSVGAGVSGELFF. Together with reference TRBV9 and TRBJ2-2, the CDR3 gives the full variable domain: DSGVTQTPKHLITATGQRVTLRCSPRSGDLSVYWYQQSLDQGLQFLIQYYNGEERAKGNILERFSAQQFPDLHSELNLSSLELGDSALYFCASSVGAGVSGELFFGEGSRLTVL.

This clone was observed a single time. The gene calls are TRBV4-2 and TRBJ2-1, with 8 bases matching TRBD2. Germline loops: CDR1 LGHNA, CDR2 YNFKEQ. The J segment lost 6 bases and the V segment lost 2 bases, leaving 6 bases of the junction unmatched. The CDR3 length is 15 residues. The CDR3 region has the DNA TGTGCCAGCAGCCAAAACGACGGGACTAGCAATGAGCAGTTCTTC. Translated: CASSQNDGTSNEQFF.

There are a few counts of this clone. This chain links TRBV30 with TRBJ1-1; the D gene is possibly TRBD1 (5 bases). The CDR3 is 12 amino acids. Germline V gene data show CDR1 as GTSNPN and CDR2 as SVGIG (reference sequence). The germline V and J ends were trimmed by 6 bases and 7 bases, with 15 bases remaining between them. CDR3 nucleotides: TGTGCCTGTTCCCCCCAGGGAAGTGAAGCTTTCTTT. Amino acid sequence: CACSPQGSEAFF.

V gene TRBV30 combines with J gene TRBJ2-1, with 7 bases lining up with TRBD1. This CDR3 is built from 13 residues. The V and J ends lost 2 bases and 3 bases, in that order; junction bases with no gene match: 1. Germline V gene sequence: CDR1 GTSNPN, CDR2 SVGIG (reference sequence). The CDR3 is CAWSPGGYNEQFF. The CDR3 DNA follows: TGTGCCTGGAGTCCAGGGGGCTACAATGAGCAGTTCTTC.

Turning to this clone: Other DNA sequences in the same sample also yield this CDR3. V is TRBV19 and J is TRBJ1-1, with 9 bases identical to TRBD1. From germline, CDR1 is LNHDA and CDR2 SQIVND (reference sequence). The length of the CDR3 is 14 residues. Unmatched junction bases numbered 4, after V lost 5 bases and J lost 3 bases. The CDR3 is CASSSGQGYTEAFF. CDR3 sequence (DNA): TGTGCCAGTAGTTCCGGACAGGGGTACACTGAAGCTTTCTTT.

This clone is a singleton in its sample. V is TRBV10-2 and J is TRBJ1-5, with D perhaps matching TRBD1 (6 bases). The CDR3 extends over 14 amino acids. The V end was cut by 1 base, the J end by 4 bases, with 8 bases between. CDR1 is WSHSY, CDR2 SAAADI, per germline. The CDR3 nucleotides read TGCGCCAGCAGTGAGTTCAGGGGAAATCAGCCCCAGCATTTT. It is translated as CASSEFRGNQPQHF.

The CDR3 DNA reads TGTGCCAGCAGCTGGGGGAGGAATCAGCCCCAGCATTTT. The encoded protein is CASSWGRNQPQHF. The chain uses TRBV11-2 and TRBJ1-5; tentatively, D is TRBD1 (5 bases). The CDR3 extends over 13 amino acids. Looked up from germline, CDR1 is SGHAT and CDR2 is FQNNGV. The V and J ends lost 4 bases and 4 bases respectively, with 8 bases between them.

This clone was seen only once. The gene calls are TRBV6-5 and TRBJ2-5; 8 bases are shared with TRBD1. Trimming at V came to 6 bases and at J to 4 bases, leaving 4 bases not matched to a gene. Germline V gives CDR1 MNHEY, CDR2 SVGAGI. The CDR3 runs to 13 residues. The CDR3 reads CASSRTGRETQYF. CDR3 nucleotides: TGTGCCAGCAGCCGGACAGGGCGAGAGACCCAGTACTTC.

In its sample, this clone was seen once. This sequence joins TRBV5-8 and TRBJ1-1; D gene unclear. V lost 1 base and J 0 bases, leaving 4 bases between the germline ends. The length of the CDR3 is 13 residues. Germline V gene lookup returns CDR1 SGHTS and CDR2 YDEGEE. CDR3 nucleotide sequence: TGTGCCAGCAGCTTGATTATGAACACTGAAGCTTTCTTT. Its protein product is CASSLIMNTEAFF. Supplemented by reference TRBV5-8 and TRBJ1-1, the full variable domain reads EAGVTQSPTHLIKTRGQQATLRCSPISGHTSVYWYQQALGLGLQFLLWYDEGEERNRGNFPPRFSGRQFPNYSSELNVNALELEDSALYLCASSLIMNTEAFFGQGTRLTVV.

This chain joins TRBV2 and TRBJ1-5; D is possibly TRBD1 (5 bases). In germline, CDR1 is SNHLY, CDR2 FYNNEI. V lost 7 bases and J lost 4, with 14 bases in between. The CDR3 contains 14 residues. CDR3 region: CASTPTGGNQPQHF. The CDR3 region has the DNA TGTGCCAGCACTCCAACGGGGGGAAATCAGCCCCAGCATTTT.

V is TRBV19 and J is TRBJ2-7; TRBD2 agrees at 13 bases. From germline, CDR1 is LNHDA and CDR2 SQIVND (reference sequence). The CDR3 covers 18 residues. The J segment lost 3 bases and the V segment lost 6 bases, leaving 14 bases of the junction unmatched. CDR3: CASSDLLAGGPKGYEQYF. The CDR3 bases are TGTGCCAGTAGCGACTTACTAGCGGGAGGGCCGAAGGGCTACGAGCAGTACTTC.

The V gene is TRBV10-2, the J gene TRBJ1-2; TRBD1 matches at 8 bases. Germline V gene data show CDR1 as WSHSY and CDR2 as SAAADI. The CDR3 totals 14 residues. Trimming took 5 bases from V and 8 from J; bases not matched to a gene: 10. CDR3 loop: CASSYTGGNEGYTF. DNA for the CDR3: TGCGCCAGCAGTTACACAGGGGGGAATGAGGGCTACACCTTC.

The gene calls are TRBV9 and TRBJ2-7; TRBD2 agrees at 7 bases. The CDR3 runs 16 residues. Trimming took 3 bases from V and 2 from J; bases not matched to a gene: 11. The germline V gene encodes CDR1 SGDLS and CDR2 YYNGEE. CDR3 region: CASSALAAADAYEQYF. The CDR3 bases are TGTGCCAGCAGCGCTCTAGCGGCCGCGGACGCCTACGAGCAGTACTTC.

The table lists this clone with a few counts. This chain connects TRBV30 to TRBJ1-1; TRBD1 matches at 12 bases. With V trimmed by 6 bases and J by 5 bases, 7 bases remained unmatched. This CDR3 is built from 14 residues. Germline V gives CDR1 GTSNPN, CDR2 SVGIG (reference sequence). CDR3 DNA: TGTGCCTGTCCGGGACAGGGGGCCGGGACTGAAGCTTTCTTT. Translation gives CACPGQGAGTEAFF. Using reference TRBV30 and TRBJ1-1 for the parts outside the CDR3, the full variable domain is SQTIHQWPATLVQPVGSPLSLECTVEGTSNPNLYWYRQAAGRGLQLLFYSVGIGQISSEVPQNLSASRPQDRQFILSSKKLLLSDSGFYLCACPGQGAGTEAFFGQGTRLTVV.

The chain has TRBV19 and TRBJ2-5; 9 bases match TRBD2. With 4 bases clipped from V and 4 bases from J, the junction kept 4 bases outside the gene matches. CDR1 and CDR2 from the germline V gene are LNHDA and SQIVND (reference sequence). This CDR3 has 14 amino acids. CDR3 coding DNA: TGTGCCAGTAGTACGGGAGCGGGAGGAGAGACCCAGTACTTC. Translated, it gives CASSTGAGGETQYF.

The gene calls are TRBV2 and TRBJ1-2, with D perhaps TRBD1 (5 bases). Trimming pared 8 bases from V and 7 bases from J, leaving 20 bases between. The CDR3 spans 14 residues. Germline CDR1 reads SNHLY; CDR2 reads FYNNEI. The CDR3 DNA sequence: TGTGCCAGCCTGGTTGGACCGGGGGACTTTGGCTACACCTTC. It codes for CASLVGPGDFGYTF.

DNA for the CDR3: TGCAGCGTTGTTAGGAGCGAATCCTACAATGAGCAGTTCTTC. Its translation: CSVVRSESYNEQFF. The chain has TRBV29-1 and TRBJ2-1; D is unresolved. Trimming removed 4 bases from V and 1 base from J, with 11 bases in between. From germline, CDR1 is SQVTM and CDR2 ANQGSEA. This CDR3 is built from 14 residues.

V gene TRBV5-1 combines with J gene TRBJ1-2; tentatively, D is TRBD1 (5 bases). Trimming took 0 bases from V and 4 from J, leaving 13 bases between them. The CDR3 extends over 15 amino acids. Germline CDR1 and CDR2: SGHRS and YFSETQ. CDR3 coding DNA: TGCGCCAGCAGCTTGGAGGCGGGGGTAGGCTATGGCTACACCTTC. Translated, it gives CASSLEAGVGYGYTF.

The chain recombines TRBV5-6 with TRBJ2-1; D gene ambiguous. Trimming stripped 1 base from V and 8 bases from J, with 7 bases between. The CDR3 consists of 12 residues. Germline values: CDR1 SGHDT, CDR2 YYEEEE. The CDR3 region is CASSLQAYEQFF. CDR3 bases: TGTGCCAGCAGCTTGCAAGCGTATGAGCAGTTCTTC.

A few counts support this clone. The chain has TRBV30 and TRBJ1-1; D gene ambiguous. V gave up 4 bases and J gave up 1 base, with 10 bases separating them. CDR3 size: 13 residues. Germline-derived CDR1 and CDR2 are GTSNPN and SVGIG (reference sequence). CDR3 DNA: TGTGCCTGGAACATCCCCTCGAACACTGAAGCTTTCTTT. Its protein is CAWNIPSNTEAFF. Together with reference TRBV30 and TRBJ1-1, the CDR3 gives the full variable domain: SQTIHQWPATLVQPVGSPLSLECTVEGTSNPNLYWYRQAAGRGLQLLFYSVGIGQISSEVPQNLSASRPQDRQFILSSKKLLLSDSGFYLCAWNIPSNTEAFFGQGTRLTVV.